A selection of T cell receptor beta chains follows, all from one sample in a study of response to subunit inactivated influenza vaccine. From the RT-PCR reads, TCRdb called clonotypes with MiXCR, one entry per CDR3 protein. The profile covers roughly 460,000 distinct CDR3 sequences, with approximately 11% appearing a single time and approximately 12% taken by the ten largest. The sequenced sample was PBMCs from blood, obtained more than 35 days after vaccination. These TCRs come from a man between 45 and 60 years old who received an inactivated influenza vaccine. Both conserved end residues are part of each CDR3. A D gene is named only where the DNA matches it firmly. Clone size is shown for a subset of rows, as once, few, many or a class of expanded clone.

CDR3 protein: CSARHRGGDLTNTGELFF; CDR3 DNA: TGCAGTGCTAGGCACCGTGGGGGGGACCTGACGAACACCGGGGAGCTGTTTTTT; clone size: few; D gene: TRBD2; J gene: TRBJ2-2; V gene: TRBV20-1
CDR3 protein: CASSRRISMNTEAFF; CDR3 DNA: TGCGCCAGCAGCCGACGGATCAGCATGAACACTGAAGCTTTCTTT; clone size: .; D gene: .; J gene: TRBJ1-1; V gene: TRBV4-3
CDR3 protein: CASSQEPMVGEQYF; CDR3 DNA: TGCGCCAGCAGCCAAGAACCGATGGTGGGGGAGCAGTACTTC; clone size: many; D gene: .; J gene: TRBJ2-7; V gene: TRBV4-1
CDR3 protein: CASSLASGPNNSPLHF; CDR3 DNA: TGCGCCAGCAGCTTGGCATCGGGCCCTAATAATTCACCCCTCCACTTT; clone size: .; D gene: .; J gene: TRBJ1-6; V gene: TRBV5-1
CDR3 protein: CASSLSQSYEQYF; CDR3 DNA: TGTGCCAGCAGCTTGTCCCAGTCCTACGAGCAGTACTTC; clone size: many; D gene: .; J gene: TRBJ2-7; V gene: TRBV12-3/TRBV12-4
CDR3 protein: CAITGWNTGELFF; CDR3 DNA: TGTGCCATAACGGGATGGAACACCGGGGAGCTGTTTTTT; clone size: .; D gene: .; J gene: TRBJ2-2; V gene: TRBV10-3
CDR3 protein: CASSLRVGVRSLAKNIQYF; CDR3 DNA: TGTGCCAGCAGCTTAAGGGTCGGAGTCCGTTCTCTAGCCAAAAACATTCAGTACTTC; clone size: .; D gene: .; J gene: TRBJ2-4; V gene: TRBV11-2
CDR3 protein: CASSISGRTDTQYF; CDR3 DNA: TGTGCCAGCAGTATATCGGGACGCACAGATACGCAGTATTTT; clone size: few; D gene: .; J gene: TRBJ2-3; V gene: TRBV2
CDR3 protein: CASSPGPLLYEQYF; CDR3 DNA: TGTGCCAGCAGTCCCGGGCCCTTACTCTACGAGCAGTACTTC; clone size: .; D gene: .; J gene: TRBJ2-7; V gene: TRBV12-3/TRBV12-4
CDR3 protein: CASSSNEETQYF; CDR3 DNA: TGTGCCAGCAGTTCCAACGAGGAGACCCAGTACTTC; clone size: few; D gene: .; J gene: TRBJ2-5; V gene: TRBV12-3/TRBV12-4
CDR3 protein: CASSLGLAGAANEQYF; CDR3 DNA: TGTGCCAGCAGCTTGGGACTAGCGGGAGCAGCAAACGAGCAGTACTTC; clone size: many; D gene: TRBD2; J gene: TRBJ2-7; V gene: TRBV7-9
CDR3 protein: CASSYGRLTYEQYF; CDR3 DNA: TGTGCCAGCAGCTACGGACGGTTAACCTACGAGCAGTACTTC; clone size: many; D gene: .; J gene: TRBJ2-7; V gene: TRBV12-3/TRBV12-4
CDR3 protein: CASNKGGVHSGANVLTF; CDR3 DNA: TGTGCCAGCAACAAAGGGGGGGTCCACTCTGGGGCCAACGTCCTGACTTTC; clone size: many; D gene: .; J gene: TRBJ2-6; V gene: TRBV12-3/TRBV12-4
CDR3 protein: CASSPGGSGRAGEQFF; CDR3 DNA: TGTGCCAGCAGCCCGGGAGGTAGCGGGAGGGCAGGTGAGCAGTTCTTC; clone size: few; D gene: TRBD2; J gene: TRBJ2-1; V gene: TRBV7-7
CDR3 protein: CASRLLAGGGNEQFF; CDR3 DNA: TGTGCCAGCCGTCTACTAGCGGGAGGAGGGAATGAGCAGTTCTTC; clone size: few; D gene: TRBD2; J gene: TRBJ2-1; V gene: TRBV18
CDR3 protein: CASSLDTVNTEAFF; CDR3 DNA: TGTGCCAGCAGCTTAGATACAGTGAACACTGAAGCTTTCTTT; clone size: .; D gene: .; J gene: TRBJ1-1; V gene: TRBV7-8
CDR3 protein: CASSVNPGADYNEQFF; CDR3 DNA: TGCGCCAGCAGCGTAAACCCAGGGGCTGACTACAATGAGCAGTTCTTC; clone size: few; D gene: .; J gene: TRBJ2-1; V gene: TRBV4-3
CDR3 protein: CASSSGTISYNEQFF; CDR3 DNA: TGTGCCAGCAGTTCCGGGACAATCTCCTACAATGAGCAGTTCTTC; clone size: many; D gene: .; J gene: TRBJ2-1; V gene: TRBV12-3/TRBV12-4
CDR3 protein: CASSFQAGITYEQYF; CDR3 DNA: TGTGCCAGCAGCTTCCAGGCGGGGATCACCTACGAGCAGTACTTC; clone size: many; D gene: .; J gene: TRBJ2-7; V gene: TRBV5-5
CDR3 protein: CASSLFSASYNEQFF; CDR3 DNA: TGTGCCAGCAGTTTATTCAGCGCCTCCTACAATGAGCAGTTCTTC; clone size: few; D gene: .; J gene: TRBJ2-1; V gene: TRBV12-3/TRBV12-4
CDR3 protein: CASSHRTSGINEQFF; CDR3 DNA: TGTGCCAGCAGCCATCGGACTAGCGGGATTAATGAGCAGTTCTTC; clone size: many; D gene: TRBD2; J gene: TRBJ2-1; V gene: TRBV12-3/TRBV12-4
CDR3 protein: CASSFDDFGNTEAFF; CDR3 DNA: TGTGCCAGCAGTTTTGACGATTTCGGGAACACTGAAGCTTTCTTT; clone size: many; D gene: .; J gene: TRBJ1-1; V gene: TRBV12-3/TRBV12-4
CDR3 protein: CASSSQGSLGTQYF; CDR3 DNA: TGTGCCAGCAGCTCCCAGGGGAGTCTAGGGACCCAGTACTTC; clone size: .; D gene: .; J gene: TRBJ2-5; V gene: TRBV12-3/TRBV12-4
CDR3 protein: CSALEATNYGYTF; CDR3 DNA: TGCAGCGCTCTCGAGGCGACTAACTATGGCTACACCTTC; clone size: many; D gene: .; J gene: TRBJ1-2; V gene: TRBV29-1
CDR3 protein: CATSDWRRGHNEQYF; CDR3 DNA: TGTGCCACCAGTGACTGGAGGAGGGGTCACAACGAGCAGTACTTC; clone size: .; D gene: .; J gene: TRBJ2-7; V gene: TRBV24-1
CDR3 protein: CAPGQGRDEQFF; CDR3 DNA: TGTGCCCCGGGACAGGGGAGAGATGAGCAGTTCTTC; clone size: many; D gene: TRBD1; J gene: TRBJ2-1; V gene: TRBV24-1
CDR3 protein: CASSLFIGDREESDTQYF; CDR3 DNA: TGTGCCAGCAGTTTATTTATAGGGGACAGGGAGGAGTCAGATACGCAGTATTTT; clone size: .; D gene: TRBD1; J gene: TRBJ2-3; V gene: TRBV28
CDR3 protein: CASSSGTERYEQYF; CDR3 DNA: TGCGCCAGCAGCTCCGGGACAGAGAGGTACGAGCAGTACTTC; clone size: many; D gene: TRBD1; J gene: TRBJ2-7; V gene: TRBV5-1
CDR3 protein: CASSVGLDPDTQYF; CDR3 DNA: TGTGCCAGCAGCGTAGGACTAGATCCAGATACGCAGTATTTT; clone size: .; D gene: .; J gene: TRBJ2-3; V gene: TRBV9
CDR3 protein: CATSETPGTGSGANVLTF; CDR3 DNA: TGTGCCACCAGTGAGACACCCGGGACAGGATCTGGGGCCAACGTCCTGACTTTC; clone size: few; D gene: TRBD1; J gene: TRBJ2-6; V gene: TRBV24-1
CDR3 protein: CAIRRTSGGPQANEQFF; CDR3 DNA: TGTGCCATCAGGAGGACTAGCGGGGGGCCACAGGCCAATGAGCAGTTCTTC; clone size: .; D gene: TRBD2; J gene: TRBJ2-1; V gene: TRBV10-3
CDR3 protein: CASSRGLAGDLDTQYF; CDR3 DNA: TGCGCCAGCAGCCGGGGACTAGCGGGAGATTTGGATACGCAGTATTTT; clone size: few; D gene: TRBD2; J gene: TRBJ2-3; V gene: TRBV5-1
CDR3 protein: CAISEGEDEKLFF; CDR3 DNA: TGTGCCATCAGTGAAGGGGAGGATGAAAAACTGTTTTTT; clone size: .; D gene: .; J gene: TRBJ1-4; V gene: TRBV10-3
CDR3 protein: CASSIGGANVLTF; CDR3 DNA: TGTGCCAGTAGTATTGGCGGGGCCAACGTCCTGACTTTC; clone size: .; D gene: .; J gene: TRBJ2-6; V gene: TRBV19
CDR3 protein: CASSPGGIETQYF; CDR3 DNA: TGTGCCAGCAGCCCAGGGGGGATTGAGACCCAGTACTTC; clone size: .; D gene: .; J gene: TRBJ2-5; V gene: TRBV7-9
CDR3 protein: CCARDLGGGGLNEQFF; CDR3 DNA: TGCTGTGCTAGAGATCTCGGCGGGGGCGGTTTAAATGAGCAGTTCTTC; clone size: few; D gene: .; J gene: TRBJ2-1; V gene: TRBV20-1
CDR3 protein: CASTSGDPPLHF; CDR3 DNA: TGTGCCAGCACCTCAGGGGACCCACCCCTCCACTTT; clone size: many; D gene: .; J gene: TRBJ1-6; V gene: TRBV12-3/TRBV12-4
CDR3 protein: CASKTGIGSEQFF; CDR3 DNA: TGTGCCAGCAAAACAGGGATTGGTAGTGAGCAGTTCTTC; clone size: .; D gene: .; J gene: TRBJ2-1; V gene: TRBV6-1
CDR3 protein: CASSLPAGELFF; CDR3 DNA: TGTGCCAGCAGCTTGCCGGCCGGGGAGCTGTTTTTT; clone size: .; D gene: .; J gene: TRBJ2-2; V gene: TRBV5-6
CDR3 protein: CASSRERGAQETQYF; CDR3 DNA: TGTGCCAGCTCCCGAGAGCGGGGGGCACAAGAGACCCAGTACTTC; clone size: .; D gene: TRBD2; J gene: TRBJ2-5; V gene: TRBV18